These 11 T cell receptor beta chains were all obtained from the same sample, sequenced in a study of T cells after yellow fever vaccination. TCRdb re-analysed the 5' RACE reads in MiXCR, keeping a single row per CDR3 protein. The data hold about 430,000 distinct CDR3 sequences, with 15% to 20% observed a single time. This specimen was PBMCs, taken before the yellow fever booster vaccination. These receptors were taken from a man between 18 and 35 years old who received the YFV17D yellow fever vaccine.

This rearrangement joins TRBV29-1 to TRBJ2-5; D gene unclear. Germline assignment: CDR1 SQVTM and CDR2 ANQGSEA. V dropped 0 bases and J dropped 7 bases, with 15 bases sitting between them. The CDR3 has 14 residues. The CDR3 coding sequence is TGCAGCGTTGAAGAGCCTATATACCCGGGGACCCAGTACTTC. Translating gives CSVEEPIYPGTQYF.

This chain links TRBV20-1 with TRBJ2-3, with D perhaps being TRBD1 or TRBD2 (5 bases each). The CDR3 totals 13 residues. V lost 3 bases and J lost 4, with 11 bases in between. Germline loops: CDR1 DFQATT, CDR2 SNEGSKA (reference sequence). The CDR3 DNA sequence: TGCAGTGCTAGTACGGGGCGCGCAGATACGCAGTATTTT. It codes for CSASTGRADTQYF.

This clonotype was detected a few times. The J gene is TRBJ2-5, the V gene TRBV4-3; no definite D call. The CDR3 spans 16 residues. Germline loops: CDR1 LGHNA, CDR2 YSLEER. The V end was cut by 0 bases, the J end by 1 base, with 12 bases between. CDR3 nucleotide sequence: TGCGCCAGCAGCCAAGATATAGGGTTAGGCCAAGAGACCCAGTACTTC. Encoded protein: CASSQDIGLGQETQYF.

This clonotype was found a few times. V and J are TRBV7-9 and TRBJ2-7, with D tentatively TRBD1 (6 bases). CDR3 size: 12 residues. V was clipped by 5 bases and J by 3 bases, with 8 bases between them. CDR1 and CDR2 (germline): SEHNR, FQNEAQ (reference sequence). The CDR3 here is CASSQDSYEQYV. CDR3 coding DNA: TGTGCCAGCAGCCAGGACAGCTACGAGCAGTACGTC.

This clonotype was found a few times. This chain uses TRBV7-6 with TRBJ1-6; D ambiguous. The V gene lost 3 bases and the J gene lost 7 bases, with 16 bases spanning the gap. Germline loops: CDR1 SGHVS, CDR2 FNYEAQ. The CDR3 has 16 residues. The CDR3 protein is CASSLNSDPRNSPLHF. The CDR3 bases are TGTGCCAGCAGCTTGAATAGCGACCCCAGAAATTCACCCCTCCACTTT.

The chain employs TRBV3-1 and TRBJ1-1; 7 nucleotides line up with TRBD1. Germline CDR1 LGHDT, CDR2 YNNKEL (reference sequence). The CDR3 is 16 amino acids. Trimming cost V 4 bases and J 5 bases; bases outside gene matches: 13. The CDR3 loop is CASSPRQGGGVTEAFF. Written as DNA, the CDR3 is TGTGCCAGCAGCCCTCGACAGGGCGGAGGGGTTACTGAAGCTTTCTTT.

In this sample, this clonotype turned up many times. V gene TRBV20-1 combines with J gene TRBJ1-1, with D possibly TRBD1 on 6 matching bases. Trimming left V 7 bases short and J 9 bases short, with 12 bases between. This CDR3 is built from 10 residues. Germline assignment: CDR1 DFQATT and CDR2 SNEGSKA (reference sequence). The CDR3 bases are TGCAGTGTAGGGGGAGAAAAAGCTTTCTTT. This sequence encodes CSVGGEKAFF.

In this sample, this clonotype turned up a few times. The chain is built from TRBV10-1 and TRBJ2-3; 8 nucleotides match TRBD1. This CDR3 has 13 amino acids. Germline V CDR1 and CDR2: WNHNN, SYGVQD (reference sequence). The ends lost 7 bases at V and 9 bases at J; junction bases unmatched: 9. The CDR3 reads CASKGTGPATQYF. The CDR3 DNA sequence: TGCGCCAGCAAGGGGACAGGCCCAGCCACGCAGTATTTT.

This clonotype was detected only a few times. The V call is TRBV20-1, the J call TRBJ2-7; possibly TRBD1 or TRBD2 for D (6 bases each). This CDR3 region has 14 residues. The V gene's germline CDR1 is DFQATT and CDR2 SNEGSKA (reference sequence). V was trimmed by 1 base and J by 1 base, leaving 11 bases between them. Here the CDR3 DNA reads TGCAGTGCTAGAGGGGGGGCTCCTTCCTACGAGCAGTACTTC. It is translated as CSARGGAPSYEQYF.

Concerning this clonotype itself: Given a much more abundant clone one base away, this may be a read error. The J gene is TRBJ1-1, the V gene TRBV5-5; D is possibly TRBD1 (6 bases). CDR3 length: 13 residues. Trimming took 3 bases from V and 3 from J, leaving 9 bases between them. Germline V gives CDR1 SGHKS, CDR2 YYEKEE (reference sequence). In DNA form, the CDR3 reads TGTGCCAGCAGCTCAAACAGGGACACTGAAGCTTTCTTT. It codes for CASSSNRDTEAFF. Variable domain in full (rest from reference TRBV5-5 and TRBJ1-1): DAGVTQSPTHLIKTRGQQVTLRCSPISGHKSVSWYQQVLGQGPQFIFQYYEKEERGRGNFPDRFSARQFPNYSSELNVNALLLGDSALYLCASSSNRDTEAFFGQGTRLTVV.

In its sample, this clonotype was seen a few times. The chain couples TRBV5-1 to TRBJ2-5; 11 nucleotides line up with TRBD2. V was pared by 3 bases and J by 4 bases, with 2 bases of the junction left unmatched. This CDR3 spans 14 amino acids. The V gene's germline CDR1 is SGHRS and CDR2 YFSETQ. The CDR3 DNA reads as TGCGCCAGCAGCTCACTAGCGGGGGCAGAGACCCAGTACTTC. It codes for CASSSLAGAETQYF.